Below are 28 T cell receptor beta chains sequenced from a single sample in a study of T cell responses to AZD1222 COVID-19 vaccine. Here immunoSEQ multiplex PCR was the method, and the copy in TCRdb shows in-frame clones only, minus some. The data contain more than 150,000 clones, roughly 90% of them singletons. Here the sequenced sample was peripheral blood, taken 28 days after the second AZD1222 dose. All receptors derive from an adult who received the AZD1222 COVID-19 vaccine.

The chain combines TRBV5-1 with TRBJ2-1, with 12 bases that match TRBD2. The CDR3 loop spans 16 amino acids. Germline V gene lookup returns CDR1 SGHRS and CDR2 YFSETQ. Losses at the gene ends were 4 bases for V and 4 bases for J; bases not matched to a gene: 6. In DNA, the CDR3 is TGCGCCAGCAGCGCGACTAGCGGGAGCCTATACAATGAGCAGTTCTTC. Translating gives CASSATSGSLYNEQFF.

V usage is TRBV5-6 and J usage is TRBJ1-1; TRBD1 matches at 8 bases. Looked up from germline, CDR1 is SGHDT and CDR2 is YYEEEE. Unmatched junction bases numbered 7, after V lost 5 bases and J lost 13 bases. The length of the CDR3 is 11 residues. The CDR3 region has the DNA TGTGCCAGCAGTAGGGGGACAGGCAGTTTCTTT. This translates into CASSRGTGSFF.

The chain uses TRBV7-2 and TRBJ2-6, with 10 bases fitting TRBD2. Per the germline V gene, CDR1 is SGHTA and CDR2 is FQGNSA. The CDR3 consists of 19 residues. Trimming took 4 bases from V and 4 from J; bases not matched to a gene: 13. The CDR3 here is CASSSRVAGGPVGANVLTF. The CDR3, as DNA: TGTGCCAGCAGCTCTCGAGTAGCGGGGGGCCCGGTCGGGGCCAACGTCCTGACTTTC.

The CDR3 DNA reads TGTGCCAGCTGGGTGGGAGGGCCCTACGAGCAGTACTTC. Translating gives CASWVGGPYEQYF. V usage is TRBV2 and J usage is TRBJ2-7; TRBD2 matches at 7 bases. CDR3 length: 13 amino acids. CDR1 and CDR2 from the germline V gene are SNHLY and FYNNEI. V gave up 8 bases and J gave up 2 bases; unmatched junction bases: 6.

V and J are TRBV5-1 and TRBJ2-7, with 8 bases fitting TRBD2. Germline values: CDR1 SGHRS, CDR2 YFSETQ. V lost 0 bases, J lost 4 bases, and 9 bases stayed unmatched. The CDR3 consists of 16 residues. The CDR3 region has the DNA TGCGCCAGCAGCTTGGATTCGCTTAGCGGGAAGTACGAGCAGTACTTC. This codes for CASSLDSLSGKYEQYF.

The gene calls are TRBV7-9 and TRBJ1-5, with 8 bases aligning to TRBD1. The V segment lost 5 bases and the J segment 3 bases; nucleotides outside the gene matches: 6. Germline V gene lookup returns CDR1 SEHNR and CDR2 FQNEAQ (reference sequence). The CDR3 length is 15 residues. The CDR3 protein is CASSAWTGINQPQHF. The DNA of the CDR3 is TGTGCCAGCAGCGCCTGGACAGGGATCAATCAGCCCCAGCATTTT.

V gene TRBV3-1 (or the pseudogene TRBV3-2) combines with J gene TRBJ2-1; 13 positions agree with TRBD2. With V trimmed by 8 bases and J by 2 bases, 3 bases remained unmatched. The CDR3 extends over 15 amino acids. CDR1 and CDR2 from the germline V gene are LGHDT and YNNKEL (reference sequence). CDR3 coding DNA: TGTGCCAGCCAAGGGACTAGCGGGGCCTACAATGAGCAGTTCTTC. Translating it yields CASQGTSGAYNEQFF.

CDR3 sequence (DNA): TGTGCCAGCAGCTTAGGACTAGCGGGAGGGACAGATACGCAGTATTTT. Protein product: CASSLGLAGGTDTQYF. The gene calls are TRBV7-2 and TRBJ2-3; TRBD2 matches 14 bases. Looked up from germline, CDR1 is SGHTA and CDR2 is FQGNSA. This CDR3 region has 16 residues. With 1 base clipped from V and 3 bases from J, the junction kept 0 bases outside the gene matches. The whole variable domain, remainder taken from reference TRBV7-2 and TRBJ2-3, is GAGVSQSPSNKVTEKGKDVELRCDPISGHTALYWYRQSLGQGLEFLIYFQGNSAPDKSGLPSDRFSAERTGGSVSTLTIQRTQQEDSAVYLCASSLGLAGGTDTQYFGPGTRLTVL.

V gene TRBV7-9 combines with J gene TRBJ2-1; 8 bases align to TRBD2. V trimming: 5 bases; J trimming: 8 bases; junction bases outside the gene matches: 2. Germline assignment: CDR1 SEHNR and CDR2 FQNEAQ (reference sequence). The CDR3 runs 12 residues. The CDR3 sequence is CASSQTSDEQFF. CDR3 DNA: TGTGCCAGCAGCCAGACTAGCGATGAGCAGTTCTTC.

The chain combines TRBV6-5 with TRBJ2-2; possible D gene TRBD2, 5 bases. The germline V gene encodes CDR1 MNHEY and CDR2 SVGAGI. V was trimmed by 6 bases and J by 4 bases, leaving 9 bases between them. The CDR3 has 13 residues. In DNA, the CDR3 is TGTGCCAGCAGCAAGCGGCTCACCGGGGAGCTGTTTTTT. Translated, it gives CASSKRLTGELFF.

CDR3 nucleotide sequence: TGTGCCAGCAGTGAACGGGGCGGGGGCACTGAAGCTTTCTTT. Its translation is CASSERGGGTEAFF. The rearrangement links TRBV25-1 to TRBJ1-1; D is perhaps TRBD1 (5 bases). Germline CDR1 reads MGHDK; CDR2 reads SYGVNS. With 2 bases removed from V and 4 bases from J, the gap between germline ends came to 11 bases. The CDR3 runs 14 residues.

The chain couples TRBV29-1 to TRBJ1-2; TRBD1 aligns across 8 bases. Trimming took 4 bases from V and 1 from J; bases not matched to a gene: 5. This CDR3 contains 14 residues. The germline V gene has CDR1 SQVTM and CDR2 ANQGSEA. The CDR3 bases are TGCAGCGTTGTCCGACAGGGGAGTAACTATGGCTACACCTTC. Protein sequence: CSVVRQGSNYGYTF.

This clone was found a few times. The genes are TRBV28 and TRBJ2-5; no clear D gene. V was clipped by 6 bases and J by 7 bases, with 12 bases between them. The germline V gene has CDR1 MDHEN and CDR2 SYDVKM. This CDR3 comprises 12 residues. CDR3 sequence: CASSEGKWTQYF. The CDR3 region has the DNA TGTGCCAGCAGCGAAGGGAAGTGGACCCAGTACTTC.

The rearrangement uses TRBV6-4 and TRBJ2-3, with 9 bases that match TRBD2. CDR1 is MRHNA and CDR2 is SNTAGT in the germline V gene. This CDR3 contains 17 residues. V lost 0 bases and J lost 6; bases outside the gene matches: 10. In DNA form, the CDR3 reads TGTGCCAGCAGTGACTCGAAACAACTAGCGGGTTCGGATACGCAGTATTTT. Translating gives CASSDSKQLAGSDTQYF.

The chain links TRBV2 to TRBJ1-1; D remains ambiguous. This CDR3 region has 13 residues. Per germline, CDR1 SNHLY and CDR2 FYNNEI. The V and J ends lost 8 bases and 3 bases respectively, with 13 bases between them. Here the CDR3 reads CASFGIGHTEAFF. CDR3 nucleotide sequence: TGTGCCAGCTTTGGGATAGGCCACACTGAAGCTTTCTTT.

This clone has only one observation. The chain is built from TRBV10-3 and TRBJ1-2, with a possible D match to TRBD1 (5 bases). CDR3 length: 12 amino acids. Per the germline V gene, CDR1 is ENHRY and CDR2 is SYGVKD. V gave up 7 bases and J gave up 7 bases, with 13 bases separating them. In nucleotides, the CDR3 is TGTGCCATCACTGGGACGCTCGGTGGCTACACCTTC. It is translated as CAITGTLGGYTF.

V usage is TRBV6-1 and J usage is TRBJ2-7, with 8 bases identical to TRBD1. The CDR3 totals 15 residues. Germline-derived CDR1 and CDR2 are MNHNS and SASEGT. V lost 3 bases to trimming and J lost 3 bases; unmatched junction nucleotides: 7. The CDR3 DNA reads TGTGCCAGCAGTGAGGGGACAGGCTTCATCTACGAGCAGTACTTC. This sequence encodes CASSEGTGFIYEQYF.

The chain carries TRBV4-1 and TRBJ2-2; 7 bases fit TRBD1. The V gene's germline CDR1 is MGHRA and CDR2 YSYEKL. The trim removed 0 bases at V and 5 bases at J, leaving 18 bases unmatched. The CDR3 runs 20 residues. CDR3 bases: TGCGCCAGCAGCCAAGAACAGCTACATAGACAGGGAAGGAAAACCGGGGAGCTGTTTTTT. As protein: CASSQEQLHRQGRKTGELFF.

The V and J genes are TRBV20-1 and TRBJ1-1; no definite D call. V lost 1 base to trimming and J lost 11 bases, with 11 bases between them. Germline values: CDR1 DFQATT, CDR2 SNEGSKA (reference sequence). The CDR3 length is 11 residues. The CDR3 region is CSARGQLTAFF. The CDR3 DNA reads as TGCAGTGCTAGAGGCCAACTAACGGCTTTCTTT.

The chain carries TRBV28 and TRBJ1-1, with D possibly matching TRBD1 (5 bases). Per the germline V gene, CDR1 is MDHEN and CDR2 is SYDVKM. Trimming stripped 6 bases from V and 6 bases from J, with 14 bases between. CDR3 length: 13 residues. CDR3 DNA: TGTGCCAGCAGGACAGCCATCGGCCCTGAAGCTTTCTTT. This gives the protein CASRTAIGPEAFF.

The chain combines TRBV24-1 with TRBJ1-5; D unclear. Germline values: CDR1 KGHDR, CDR2 SFDVKD. The V end was cut by 5 bases, the J end by 4 bases, with 8 bases between. The CDR3 runs 13 residues. The DNA for the CDR3 is TGTGCCACCAGTGGGCGGATGAATCAGCCCCAGCATTTT. This sequence encodes CATSGRMNQPQHF.

V is TRBV19 and J is TRBJ2-4; 7 bases fit TRBD2. J was trimmed by 0 bases and V by 3 bases; bases with no gene match: 8. Germline V lookup: CDR1 LNHDA, CDR2 SQIVND (reference sequence). The CDR3 covers 17 residues. This CDR3 is CASSMRGGLLAKNIQYF. The DNA of the CDR3 is TGTGCCAGTAGTATGCGGGGAGGGTTACTAGCCAAAAACATTCAGTACTTC.

As DNA, the CDR3 is TGTGCCAGCAGTTACTCGGCCGGACAACATAACACTGAAGCTTTCTTT. Its translation: CASSYSAGQHNTEAFF. V usage is TRBV6-2 or TRBV6-3 and J usage is TRBJ1-1; possible D gene TRBD1, 5 bases. The CDR3 is made up of 16 amino acids. Germline V gene data show CDR1 as MNHEY and CDR2 as SVGEGT. V was cut by 0 bases and J by 2 bases, with 13 bases left in between.

The gene calls are TRBV3-1 (or the pseudogene TRBV3-2) and TRBJ1-1; 7 bases align to TRBD1. The CDR3 length is 13 residues. CDR1 is LGHDT, CDR2 YNNKEL, per germline (reference sequence). V lost 5 bases to trimming and J lost 11 bases; unmatched junction nucleotides: 11. As DNA, the CDR3 is TGTGCCAGCAGCTCAGGGAGGGACAGCGAGGCTTTCTTT. It is translated as CASSSGRDSEAFF.

The chain joins TRBV7-2 to TRBJ1-3, with D perhaps TRBD1 (6 bases). The germline CDR1 and CDR2 sequences are SGHTA and FQGNSA. The V end lost 3 bases, the J end lost 3 bases, and 9 bases lay between the germline ends. The CDR3 extends over 14 amino acids. The CDR3 region has the DNA TGTGCCAGCAGCTTCTTACAGGGTGGAAACACCATATATTTT. Translation: CASSFLQGGNTIYF.

The CDR3, as DNA: TGTGCCAGCAGTTCTCCCTTACGGACCGGGGAGCTGTTTTTT. Its translation is CASSSPLRTGELFF. The rearrangement uses TRBV27 and TRBJ2-2; D is unresolved. The germline V gene has CDR1 MNHEY and CDR2 SMNVEV (reference sequence). Trimming took off 4 bases at V and 5 bases at J, with 11 bases between the two ends. The CDR3 sequence is 14 residues long.

The CDR3 reads CASSSQGYNSPLHF. DNA of the CDR3: TGTGCCAGCAGCTCACAGGGGTACAATTCACCCCTCCACTTT. The rearrangement joins TRBV7-2 to TRBJ1-6; 7 bases line up with TRBD1. The germline V gene encodes CDR1 SGHTA and CDR2 FQGNSA. The CDR3 length is 14 residues. The junction had 4 bases not matched to a gene; V was cut back by 4 bases and J by 7 bases.

This clone came up once. V and J are TRBV2 and TRBJ2-7; D gene uncertain. This CDR3 is 14 amino acids long. Trimming removed 7 bases from V and 3 bases from J, with 16 bases in between. The germline gives CDR1 SNHLY, CDR2 FYNNEI. The DNA for the CDR3 is TGTGCCAGCACTCCGCAGGAAAGTTTCTACGAGCAGTACTTC. Translated, it gives CASTPQESFYEQYF.